The 25 T cell receptor beta chains given below trace back to one sample, sequenced in a study of memory CD4+ T cells and cytomegalovirus serostatus. The sort gate was single viable CD3+CD4+CD8-CD45RO+ cells for memory CD4+ T cells. The data were produced by immunoSEQ multiplex PCR, yet TCRdb's version contains in-frame clones alone and is incomplete. The sample includes approximately 52,000 clones, 78% of them seen just once. Sequenced: memory CD4+ T cells from blood. The receptors here all came from an adult in good health and CMV-seronegative.

J is TRBJ2-5 and V is TRBV5-1; D perhaps matches TRBD2 (6 bases). Germline V CDR1 and CDR2: SGHRS, YFSETQ. The CDR3 totals 14 residues. With 1 base removed from V and 5 bases from J, the gap between germline ends came to 12 bases. The CDR3 sequence: CASSLRGLGETQYF. The CDR3 DNA reads as TGCGCCAGCAGCTTGCGGGGGTTAGGGGAGACCCAGTACTTC. The variable domain in full, completed from reference TRBV5-1 and TRBJ2-5, reads KAGVTQTPRYLIKTRGQQVTLSCSPISGHRSVSWYQQTPGQGLQFLFEYFSETQRNKGNFPGRFSGRQFSNSRSEMNVSTLELGDSALYLCASSLRGLGETQYFGPGTRLLVL.

The rearrangement links TRBV5-4 to TRBJ1-4, with unresolved D. Trimming took off 2 bases at V and 7 bases at J, with 15 bases between the two ends. Germline V gene sequence: CDR1 SGHNT, CDR2 YYREEE (reference sequence). The CDR3 runs 15 residues. In nucleotides, the CDR3 is TGTGCCAGCAGCTTTATCGGCTCTCTCGGTGAAAAACTGTTTTTT. It translates to CASSFIGSLGEKLFF.

The chain couples TRBV19 to TRBJ2-7; 7 nucleotides agree with TRBD2. The V gene end was trimmed by 3 bases and the J gene end by 4 bases; junction bases not matched to a gene: 9. Per the germline V gene, CDR1 is LNHDA and CDR2 is SQIVND (reference sequence). This CDR3 region has 15 residues. CDR3 region: CASSIHSGEGYEQYF. The CDR3 DNA follows: TGTGCCAGTAGTATTCACAGCGGGGAGGGTTACGAGCAGTACTTC.

The table lists this clone with a few counts. The CDR3 spells CASSLGPRSRGKDTQYF. Here the CDR3 DNA reads TGTGCCAGCAGCTTAGGCCCCCGATCAAGGGGTAAAGATACGCAGTATTTT. This rearrangement joins TRBV11-3 to TRBJ2-3, with D maybe TRBD1 (5 bases). V was cut by 1 base and J by 5 bases, with 19 bases left in between. The length of the CDR3 is 17 residues. CDR1 SGHNT and CDR2 YENEEA come from the germline V gene.

This rearrangement joins TRBV20-1 to TRBJ2-7, with D possibly matching TRBD2 (6 bases). This CDR3 comprises 11 residues. Germline CDR1 is DFQATT and CDR2 is SNEGSKA (reference sequence). Trimming shortened V by 5 bases and J by 6 bases, and 11 bases separated the two germline ends. CDR3 region: CSAALASEQYF. The CDR3 region has the DNA TGCAGTGCTGCCCTAGCGAGCGAGCAGTACTTC.

Relative to its sample, this clone is medium-sized (0.01 to 0.1%). The chain carries TRBV25-1 and TRBJ1-1; a possible D gene is TRBD1 (5 bases). V was clipped by 4 bases and J by 4 bases, with 13 bases between them. This CDR3 is 14 amino acids long. Germline CDR1 is MGHDK and CDR2 is SYGVNS. The DNA for the CDR3 is TGTGCCAGCAGTGGACAGAGGGGAGGCACTGAAGCTTTCTTT. The encoded protein is CASSGQRGGTEAFF.

This clone was detected once. This chain uses TRBV13 with TRBJ2-2; 8 nucleotides match TRBD1. CDR3 length equals 16 residues. CDR1 is PRHDT and CDR2 is FYEKMQ in the germline V gene (reference sequence). Trimming took 7 bases from V and 0 from J; bases not matched to a gene: 7. The CDR3 DNA is TGTGCCAGCACCAAAACACAGGGGGCGAACACCGGGGAGCTGTTTTTT. This gives the protein CASTKTQGANTGELFF.

J is TRBJ2-3 and V is TRBV7-2, with D perhaps assigned TRBD1 or TRBD2 (6 bases each). The germline gives CDR1 SGHTA, CDR2 FQGNSA. V gave up 4 bases and J gave up 6 bases, with 11 bases separating them. This CDR3 has 13 amino acids. CDR3 region: CASSWGAHDTQYF. The CDR3 DNA reads as TGTGCCAGCAGCTGGGGGGCCCACGATACGCAGTATTTT.

This sequence joins TRBV5-4 and TRBJ1-3, with TRBD1 identical over 7 bases. Germline CDR1 reads SGHNT; CDR2 reads YYREEE (reference sequence). Unmatched junction bases numbered 5, after V lost 4 bases and J lost 7 bases. This CDR3 spans 13 amino acids. The CDR3 spells CASSVDRVNTIYF. The CDR3 nucleotides are TGTGCCAGCAGCGTAGACAGGGTTAACACCATATATTTT.

The chain recombines TRBV11-2 with TRBJ1-3, with D unclear. Per the germline V gene, CDR1 is SGHAT and CDR2 is FQNNGV. V was pared by 1 base and J by 0 bases, with 16 bases between. There are 18 residues in the CDR3. CDR3 sequence (DNA): TGTGCCAGCAGCTTAGGGAAATCCGGCGGATACTCTGGAAACACCATATATTTT. Translating it yields CASSLGKSGGYSGNTIYF.

CDR3 in DNA: TGTGCCAGCAGCTTTTTTGAGGCGGGTCCCTACAATGAGCAGTTCTTC. As protein: CASSFFEAGPYNEQFF. This chain links TRBV11-2 with TRBJ2-1; tentatively, D is TRBD2 (5 bases). V was shortened by 3 bases and J by 2 bases, with 14 bases between the two germline ends. Germline V gene sequence: CDR1 SGHAT, CDR2 FQNNGV. This CDR3 contains 16 residues.

V usage is TRBV4-3 and J usage is TRBJ1-2; D possibly corresponds to TRBD1 (6 bases). V was clipped by 0 bases and J by 4 bases, with 12 bases between them. Germline-derived CDR1 and CDR2 are LGHNA and YSLEER. The CDR3 is 15 amino acids. This CDR3 is CASSQDPQGPYGYTF. Written as DNA, the CDR3 is TGCGCCAGCAGCCAAGACCCCCAGGGGCCCTATGGCTACACCTTC.

The chain joins TRBV5-6 to TRBJ1-6; 12 positions match TRBD1. This CDR3 contains 15 residues. The V and J ends lost 4 bases and 9 bases, in that order; junction bases with no gene match: 5. Germline V gene data show CDR1 as SGHDT and CDR2 as YYEEEE. CDR3 bases: TGTGCCAGCAGCCCCCGGGACAGGGGGCTTTCACCCCTCCACTTT. This encodes CASSPRDRGLSPLHF. The whole variable domain, remainder taken from reference TRBV5-6 and TRBJ1-6, is DAGVTQSPTHLIKTRGQQVTLRCSPKSGHDTVSWYQQALGQGPQFIFQYYEEEERQRGNFPDRFSGHQFPNYSSELNVNALLLGDSALYLCASSPRDRGLSPLHFGNGTRLTVT.

This clone turned up a few times. The chain combines TRBV9 with TRBJ1-2; unclear D gene. The germline V gene has CDR1 SGDLS and CDR2 YYNGEE. V was trimmed by 2 bases and J by 3 bases, leaving 17 bases between them. The CDR3 length is 16 residues. The CDR3 sequence is CASSVDVLAGDYGYTF. CDR3 sequence (DNA): TGTGCCAGCAGCGTCGATGTTCTGGCGGGAGACTATGGCTACACCTTC.

This clone was seen only once. The chain carries TRBV7-6 and TRBJ1-5, with 8 bases identical to TRBD1. The ends lost 5 bases at V and 2 bases at J; junction bases unmatched: 5. Germline V gives CDR1 SGHVS, CDR2 FNYEAQ. This CDR3 has 15 residues. This chain's CDR3 is CASSPGGAGNQPQHF. DNA for the CDR3: TGTGCCAGCAGCCCAGGGGGCGCGGGCAATCAGCCCCAGCATTTT.

This clone was picked up a small number of times. V and J are TRBV7-2 and TRBJ2-3; the D gene is possibly TRBD2 (6 bases). Per germline, CDR1 SGHTA and CDR2 FQGNSA. V lost 1 base to trimming and J lost 4 bases, with 12 bases between them. This CDR3 comprises 15 residues. The CDR3 nucleotides read TGTGCCAGCAGCTTAGGGTCGAGGGAGGCAGATACGCAGTATTTT. It encodes CASSLGSREADTQYF.

The V gene is TRBV5-5, the J gene TRBJ2-7; the D gene is possibly TRBD2 (6 bases). The V gene lost 4 bases and the J gene lost 0 bases, with 20 bases spanning the gap. CDR1 is SGHKS, CDR2 YYEKEE, per germline (reference sequence). The CDR3 has 17 residues. CDR3 nucleotide sequence: TGTGCCAGCAGCCTAACCTCGGGGGTGTACAACTCCTACGAGCAGTACTTC. This sequence encodes CASSLTSGVYNSYEQYF.

In DNA, the CDR3 is TGTGCCAGCAAAATAGCGACGGGCACAGATACGCAGTATTTT. It is translated as CASKIATGTDTQYF. V and J are TRBV2 and TRBJ2-3, with D tentatively TRBD2 (5 bases). Germline loops: CDR1 SNHLY, CDR2 FYNNEI. The CDR3 extends over 14 amino acids. V was pared by 7 bases and J by 1 base, with 12 bases between.

This CDR3 reads CASSLWAGRGWVEKLFF. The CDR3 nucleotides read TGTGCCAGCAGCTTATGGGCGGGGAGAGGATGGGTTGAAAAACTGTTTTTT. The chain joins TRBV7-9 to TRBJ1-4; D ambiguous. Trimming shortened V by 2 bases and J by 7 bases, and 20 bases separated the two germline ends. Germline values: CDR1 SEHNR, CDR2 FQNEAQ (reference sequence). This CDR3 comprises 17 residues.

This clone came up once. In DNA, the CDR3 is TGTGCCAGCCCGAGGGACAGGGGAACTAATGAAAAACTGTTTTTT. It encodes CASPRDRGTNEKLFF. The chain combines TRBV2 with TRBJ1-4, with TRBD1 identical over 10 bases. The CDR3 length is 15 residues. Germline CDR1 and CDR2: SNHLY and FYNNEI. The ends lost 8 bases at V and 1 base at J; junction bases unmatched: 4.

This chain joins TRBV6-5 and TRBJ1-6; no reliable D call. Trimming left V 7 bases short and J 7 bases short, with 17 bases between. The CDR3 length is 15 residues. Germline CDR1 reads MNHEY; CDR2 reads SVGAGI. Here the CDR3 reads CASTDIGQPNSPLHF. In nucleotides, the CDR3 is TGTGCCAGCACCGACATCGGGCAGCCAAATTCACCCCTCCACTTT.

The genes are TRBV11-2 and TRBJ2-7; D is uncertain. The CDR3 totals 13 residues. Germline V CDR1 and CDR2: SGHAT, FQNNGV. Trimming left V 6 bases short and J 5 bases short, with 14 bases between. CDR3 sequence (DNA): TGTGCCAGCAGATCCTGGAGCTTCGACGAGCAGTACTTC. This translates into CASRSWSFDEQYF.

This clone was counted once. V usage is TRBV11-2 and J usage is TRBJ2-3; 13 bases line up with TRBD2. The CDR3 is 17 amino acids. V gave up 3 bases and J gave up 0 bases; unmatched junction bases: 3. Per the germline V gene, CDR1 is SGHAT and CDR2 is FQNNGV. The CDR3 nucleotides are TGTGCCAGCAGCTTGACTAGCGGGGGGTTCAGCACAGATACGCAGTATTTT. Encoded protein: CASSLTSGGFSTDTQYF. Based on the CDR3 plus reference TRBV11-2 and TRBJ2-3, the full variable domain is EAGVAQSPRYKIIEKRQSVAFWCNPISGHATLYWYQQILGQGPKLLIQFQNNGVVDDSQLPKDRFSAERLKGVDSTLKIQPAKLEDSAVYLCASSLTSGGFSTDTQYFGPGTRLTVL.

V is TRBV19 and J is TRBJ2-7, with D perhaps matching TRBD1 (6 bases). Looked up from germline, CDR1 is LNHDA and CDR2 is SQIVND (reference sequence). The CDR3 covers 14 residues. The V gene lost 6 bases and the J gene lost 2 bases, with 14 bases spanning the gap. As DNA, the CDR3 is TGTGCCAGTAGCCGCACCAAGGGGGCCTACGAGCAGTACTTC. Amino acid sequence: CASSRTKGAYEQYF.

The chain uses TRBV5-1 and TRBJ2-3; D is possibly TRBD1 or TRBD2 (5 bases each). Trimming took off 2 bases at V and 2 bases at J, with 9 bases between the two ends. CDR3 size: 14 residues. Germline loops: CDR1 SGHRS, CDR2 YFSETQ. In DNA form, the CDR3 reads TGCGCCAGCAGCTTAGGGGAGATCACAGATACGCAGTATTTT. It is translated as CASSLGEITDTQYF.